These 24 T cell receptor beta chains were sequenced from one sample in a study of T cells expressing NK-cell markers. TCRdb re-called the 5' RACE reads and gives one entry per CDR3 protein, without DNA. The sample data list a few hundred thousand distinct CDR3 sequences. Sequenced sample: blood T cells: a sorted CD56 or NKG2C T cell subset, CD4+ or CD8+ T cells, or bulk PBMC T cells (not recorded which). These receptors were collected from a young man in good health.

This chain uses TRBV6-5 with TRBJ2-7; without DNA, the TCRdb call of TRBD2 cannot be checked. Germline CDR1 reads MNHEY; CDR2 reads SVGAGI. The CDR3 has 15 amino acids. The chain's CDR3 is CASSSYRDSPYEQYF.

J is TRBJ2-7 and V is TRBV20-1. Germline CDR1 DFQATT, CDR2 SNEGSKA (reference sequence). The CDR3 sequence is 14 residues long. The CDR3 spells CSARLKDKYYEQYF.

This sequence joins TRBV6-1 and TRBJ2-5; TCRdb reports TRBD1, a call that lacks DNA to check it against. Germline-derived CDR1 and CDR2 are MNHNS and SASEGT. The CDR3 is made up of 12 amino acids. This CDR3 is CAGGTNQETQYF.

The gene calls are TRBV10-3 and TRBJ2-1; TCRdb lists TRBD1, though no DNA is available to test this call. The CDR3 covers 15 residues. Germline loops: CDR1 ENHRY, CDR2 SYGVKD. CDR3 sequence reads: CANVVIGKGHNEQFF.

The chain couples TRBV5-5 to TRBJ2-7; TCRdb's D call of TRBD2 is untestable without DNA. CDR1 and CDR2 (germline): SGHKS, YYEKEE (reference sequence). The CDR3 spans 15 residues. CDR3 sequence reads: CASSTGLAGLYEQYF.

V gene TRBV5-1 combines with J gene TRBJ1-2; TCRdb outputs TRBD1, but without DNA this stays unchecked. The length of the CDR3 is 16 residues. Germline lookup yields CDR1 SGHRS and CDR2 YFSETQ. This CDR3 reads CASSSSPGTGSYGYTF.

The chain has TRBV25-1 and TRBJ2-6; lacking DNA, the TRBD1 call made by TCRdb goes unchecked. There are 16 residues in the CDR3. In germline, CDR1 is MGHDK, CDR2 SYGVNS. The CDR3 here is CASSDPTGAGANVLTF.

The chain combines TRBV20-1 with TRBJ2-1; with no DNA, the TCRdb D assignment of TRBD2 cannot be verified. Germline CDR1 and CDR2: DFQATT and SNEGSKA (reference sequence). This CDR3 spans 15 amino acids. The CDR3 sequence is CSARKAGAGLNEQFF.

V gene TRBV2 combines with J gene TRBJ1-3; TCRdb names TRBD1, which stays unverified in the absence of DNA. CDR3 size: 14 residues. The V gene's germline CDR1 is SNHLY and CDR2 FYNNEI. This chain's CDR3 is CASRQASSGNTIYF.

V gene TRBV7-3 combines with J gene TRBJ2-3; TCRdb's assignment of TRBD2 cannot be checked, as there is no DNA. Germline values: CDR1 SGHTA, CDR2 FQGTGA. The CDR3 loop spans 16 amino acids. CDR3 sequence: CASSSSLAGGPDTQYF.

The chain links TRBV20-1 to TRBJ1-4; TCRdb reports TRBD1, a call that lacks DNA to check it against. Germline V gene lookup returns CDR1 DFQATT and CDR2 SNEGSKA (reference sequence). The CDR3 runs 13 residues. CDR3: CSARAGSGEKLFF.

The chain combines TRBV2 with TRBJ2-5; TCRdb's assignment of TRBD1 cannot be checked, as there is no DNA. Germline loops: CDR1 SNHLY, CDR2 FYNNEI. There are 14 residues in the CDR3. The CDR3 sequence: CASRPLTRQETQYF. Full variable domain (missing parts from reference TRBV2 and TRBJ2-5): EPEVTQTPSHQVTQMGQEVILRCVPISNHLYFYWYRQILGQKVEFLVSFYNNEISEKSEIFDDQFSVERPDGSNFTLKIRSTKLEDSAMYFCASRPLTRQETQYFGPGTRLLVL.

The CDR3 sequence is CASSLGTNEQFF. The chain combines TRBV7-9 with TRBJ2-1. This CDR3 comprises 12 residues. In germline, CDR1 is SEHNR, CDR2 FQNEAQ (reference sequence).

This chain connects TRBV25-1 to TRBJ2-7; the D call of TRBD1 rests on TCRdb alone, since no DNA is present to check it. CDR3 size: 15 residues. Germline V gene data show CDR1 as MGHDK and CDR2 as SYGVNS. CDR3 amino acids: CASSEYSDRDYEQYF.

The V call is TRBV3-1, the J call TRBJ2-7; without DNA, the TCRdb call of TRBD2 cannot be checked. Germline V CDR1 and CDR2: LGHDT, YNNKEL (reference sequence). This CDR3 contains 16 residues. The CDR3 reads CASSQGTSGNGIEQYF.

The genes are TRBV24-1 and TRBJ2-2; TCRdb lists TRBD2, though no DNA is available to test this call. The CDR3 loop spans 16 amino acids. In germline, CDR1 is KGHDR, CDR2 SFDVKD. CDR3: CATSDPGLLNTGELFF.

The V and J genes are TRBV27 and TRBJ2-2; with no DNA, the TCRdb D assignment of TRBD1 cannot be verified. Germline assignment: CDR1 MNHEY and CDR2 SMNVEV (reference sequence). The CDR3 consists of 19 residues. CDR3 region: CASSLMGVHTGDGTGELFF.

The chain has TRBV19 and TRBJ2-7. Germline V lookup: CDR1 LNHDA, CDR2 SQIVND (reference sequence). CDR3 length: 16 amino acids. The CDR3 region is CASSTRGQGNSYEQYF.

The chain is built from TRBV12-3 or TRBV12-4 and TRBJ2-3. The length of the CDR3 is 16 residues. This chain's CDR3 is CASSFSGGAGTDTQYF.

V gene TRBV29-1 combines with J gene TRBJ1-4; the D call of TRBD1 rests on TCRdb alone, since no DNA is present to check it. The CDR3 has 13 amino acids. Germline-derived CDR1 and CDR2 are SQVTM and ANQGSEA. The CDR3 sequence: CSVAGNSHEKLFF.

The rearrangement joins TRBV12-3 or TRBV12-4 to TRBJ2-2; lacking DNA, the TRBD2 call made by TCRdb goes unchecked. The CDR3 loop spans 14 amino acids. The CDR3 spells CASSPSSGAGELFF.

CDR3 sequence reads: CASSRSRDRVQSYEQYF. This sequence joins TRBV6-1 and TRBJ2-7; TCRdb's D call, TRBD1, is unchecked because there is no DNA. The CDR3 sequence is 17 residues long. Germline V gene lookup returns CDR1 MNHNS and CDR2 SASEGT.

CDR3 residues: CASSEALGTSGEQFF. The gene calls are TRBV2 and TRBJ2-1; TCRdb designates TRBD2, a call that cannot be tested without DNA. CDR3 length equals 15 residues. Germline-derived CDR1 and CDR2 are SNHLY and FYNNEI.

The chain is built from TRBV24-1 and TRBJ2-2; there is no DNA to check the TCRdb D call of TRBD1. From germline, CDR1 is KGHDR and CDR2 SFDVKD. This CDR3 is 16 amino acids long. The CDR3 is CATSDFWGNNTGELFF.